This TCR beta chain was sequenced during a study of T cell responses to AZD1222 COVID-19 vaccine. The V end was cut by 4 bases, the J end by 2 bases, with 12 bases between. This CDR3 region has 14 residues. Per the germline V gene, CDR1 is SNHLY and CDR2 is FYNNEI. Sequenced by immunoSEQ multiplex PCR; TCRdb stores in-frame clones only, minus some. The sample records 160,000 or so clones, less than 90% being singletons. Sequenced here: peripheral blood, sampled on day 0 of AZD1222 vaccination. The TCR was taken from an adult in good health. This sequence joins TRBV2 and TRBJ2-7, with D uncertain. CDR3 region: CASSARNPPYEQYF. DNA of the CDR3: TGTGCCAGCAGTGCAAGGAATCCCCCCTACGAGCAGTACTTC.